The clone carrying this T cell receptor beta chain has a single count. Its specificity is unknown. Blood got drawn at baseline, again on cycle 4 day 1, and then on cycle 7 day 1. This entry is derived from a study of OX40 agonist ivuxolimab in advanced cancers. The V gene's germline CDR1 is LNHDA and CDR2 SQIVND (reference sequence). Trimming removed 1 base from V and 6 bases from J, with 10 bases in between. The CDR3 extends over 13 amino acids. Notes on the study in general: Relative to CD4+, CD8+ T cells held more expanded clones on average.

Clones were sequenced by immunoSEQ multiplex PCR, and TCRdb holds only the in-frame ones, with some missing. The sample records 65,000 to 95,000 clones, roughly 94% being singletons. The chain has TRBV19 and TRBJ2-7, with D uncertain. The input for sequencing was CD4+ or CD8+ T cells sorted from blood, taken in a trial of the OX40 agonist ivuxolimab. This receptor was identified in an adult with an advanced solid tumor such as melanoma, head and neck, liver or kidney cancer. DNA of the CDR3: TGTGCCAGTAGTATAGCGGGCGGTTCCGAGCAGTACTTC. Translated, it gives CASSIAGGSEQYF.